The 8 T cell receptor beta chains listed next were all sequenced from one sample in a study of blood T cell repertoires in COVID-19 (dated by TCRdb to 2018 to 2021). Libraries were prepared through the immunoSEQ multiplex PCR assay. TCRdb provides this immuneACCESS table in a form limited to in-frame rearrangements. Some clones are lacking; in checked studies, under half of them reflect an unresolved V gene, and why the rest are absent is not known. This sample holds around 360,000 clones; over 75% were observed only once. The ten largest clonotypes hold around 1.9% of the sample. The sequencing input was PBMCs or T cells enriched from blood (not recorded which). The receptors originated from a man aged 35 to 55 in a cohort exposed to, infected with or recovered from COVID-19 (not recorded which).

V is TRBV28 and J is TRBJ1-5; D uncertain. In germline, CDR1 is MDHEN, CDR2 SYDVKM. CDR3 length equals 13 residues. The germline V and J ends were trimmed by 7 bases and 3 bases, with 10 bases remaining between them. The CDR3 reads CASTEGFNQPQHF. Written as DNA, the CDR3 is TGTGCCAGCACGGAGGGCTTCAATCAGCCCCAGCATTTT.

About this clone: One junction end does not reproduce the germline sequence, and a read error may be involved. The rearrangement links TRBV2 to TRBJ1-1, with D possibly being TRBD1 (5 bases). Germline CDR1 is SNHLY and CDR2 is FYNNEI. The CDR3 loop spans 11 amino acids. The CDR3 is CASREGVAAFF. The CDR3 region has the DNA TGTGCCAGCAGAGAAGGGGTAGCAGCTTTCTTT.

V gene TRBV5-1 combines with J gene TRBJ2-5; 8 positions agree with TRBD2. With 0 bases clipped from V and 5 bases from J, the junction kept 6 bases outside the gene matches. This CDR3 is 15 amino acids long. CDR1 is SGHRS and CDR2 is YFSETQ in the germline V gene. DNA for the CDR3: TGCGCCAGCAGCTTGGTATTAGCGGGAAGGGAGACCCAGTACTTC. Protein: CASSLVLAGRETQYF. Combining the CDR3 with reference TRBV5-1 and TRBJ2-5 gives the whole variable domain KAGVTQTPRYLIKTRGQQVTLSCSPISGHRSVSWYQQTPGQGLQFLFEYFSETQRNKGNFPGRFSGRQFSNSRSEMNVSTLELGDSALYLCASSLVLAGRETQYFGPGTRLLVL.

The chain carries TRBV27 and TRBJ2-6; D may be TRBD1 (6 bases). V was clipped by 6 bases and J by 2 bases, with 11 bases between them. CDR1 is MNHEY and CDR2 is SMNVEV in the germline V gene (reference sequence). This CDR3 has 15 amino acids. The CDR3 bases are TGTGCCAGCAGGGAACACAGGGCTGGGGCCAACGTCCTGACTTTC. It codes for CASREHRAGANVLTF.

V gene TRBV5-4 combines with J gene TRBJ1-2; D uncertain. There are 15 residues in the CDR3. From germline, CDR1 is SGHNT and CDR2 YYREEE (reference sequence). Trimming stripped 0 bases from V and 0 bases from J, with 9 bases between. DNA of the CDR3: TGTGCCAGCAGCTTGGCCGGGGTGACTAACTATGGCTACACCTTC. It codes for CASSLAGVTNYGYTF.

This clone came up a few times. V is TRBV3-1 (or the pseudogene TRBV3-2) and J is TRBJ2-2, with D perhaps TRBD1 (6 bases). Per germline, CDR1 LGHDT and CDR2 YNNKEL (reference sequence). The CDR3 extends over 13 amino acids. Between the trimmed V and J ends, which lost 4 bases and 5 bases, there was a span of 8 bases. Written as DNA, the CDR3 is TGTGCCAGCAGCCTCACAGGGACCGGGGAGCTGTTTTTT. Protein product: CASSLTGTGELFF.

The CDR3 sequence is CASSLYSVKQYF. As DNA, the CDR3 is TGCGCCAGCAGCTTGTATAGCGTCAAGCAGTACTTC. The chain carries TRBV5-1 and TRBJ2-7; TRBD2 might be the D (5 bases). CDR3 length equals 12 residues. Germline CDR1 and CDR2: SGHRS and YFSETQ. The V end lost 1 base, the J end lost 8 bases, and 10 bases lay between the germline ends.

The CDR3 protein is CASSSGLEAYEQYF. The CDR3 bases are TGCGCCAGCAGCTCGGGACTAGAAGCCTACGAGCAGTACTTC. V and J are TRBV5-1 and TRBJ2-7; 8 bases match TRBD2. The CDR3 is made up of 14 amino acids. Germline loops: CDR1 SGHRS, CDR2 YFSETQ. V trimming: 3 bases; J trimming: 2 bases; junction bases outside the gene matches: 4.